This is a list of T cell receptor beta chains from one sample in a study of blood T cell repertoires in COVID-19. TCRdb's copy holds only in-frame clones and misses some; the assay was immunoSEQ multiplex PCR. The sample lists tens of thousands of clones; around 80% were seen once. Sequenced material: peripheral blood. The receptors originated from a woman aged 80 or over with acute or convalescent COVID-19. CDR3s include the opening cysteine and the closing phenylalanine or tryptophan. The D gene is left open where the match is weak. Size is stated for part of the rows, as once, few or many counts, or as a class when the clone is expanded.

clone_size	v_call	j_call	d_call	cdr3_nt	cdr3_aa
NA	TRBV6-1	TRBJ1-6	TRBD1	TGTGCCAGCAGTGAACTGGGACAGGGGAATTCACCCCTCCACTTT	CASSELGQGNSPLHF
NA	TRBV29-1	TRBJ2-1	TRBD2	TGCAGCGTTGAAAGGCTAGCGGGGTACAATGAGCAGTTCTTC	CSVERLAGYNEQFF
NA	TRBV7-8	TRBJ1-5	TRBD1	TGTGCCAGCAGCCTAACAGGGGATAGCAATCAGCCCCAGCATTTT	CASSLTGDSNQPQHF
NA	TRBV5-5	TRBJ1-5	TRBD1	TGTGCCAGCAGCTTGGGAGGACAGGGAGGCAATCAGCCCCAGCATTTT	CASSLGGQGGNQPQHF
NA	TRBV2	TRBJ2-7	NA	TGTGCCAGCAGTGCGAGCTCCTACGAGCAGTACTTC	CASSASSYEQYF
NA	TRBV28	TRBJ2-3	TRBD2	TGTGCCAGCAGCCGACAAACTAGCGCGGGAGTAGATACGCAGTATTTT	CASSRQTSAGVDTQYF
NA	TRBV7-9	TRBJ1-4	TRBD1	TGTGCCAGCAGCTTAGGGACAGGGGGTAATGAAAAACTGTTTTTT	CASSLGTGGNEKLFF
once	TRBV29-1	TRBJ1-2	NA	TGCAGCGTTGATAGGCCGGGAAGTCTATGGCGGTACACCTTC	CSVDRPGSLWRYTF
NA	TRBV27	TRBJ2-3	NA	TGTGCCAGCAGTTGGCGGGGAGGCGCAGATACGCAGTATTTT	CASSWRGGADTQYF
NA	TRBV28	TRBJ2-3	TRBD2	TGTGCCAGCGTCCGGAGCGGGGGGACAGATACGCAGTATTTT	CASVRSGGTDTQYF
NA	TRBV2	TRBJ1-3	NA	TGTGCCAGCAGTGAGGACAGACGAATGGAGATCTCTGGAAACACCATATATTTT	CASSEDRRMEISGNTIYF
once	TRBV6-1	TRBJ2-5	NA	TGTGCCAGCAGTGAACTCTGGCCTAGGGAGACCCAGTACTTC	CASSELWPRETQYF
NA	TRBV7-6	TRBJ2-1	TRBD2	TGTGCCAGCAGCTTAGAGACCGGGAGGGCCTACAATGAGCAGTTCTTC	CASSLETGRAYNEQFF
NA	TRBV4-1	TRBJ1-2	TRBD1	TGCGCCAGCAGCCAAGATGAGACAGGGCTCGGCTACACCTTC	CASSQDETGLGYTF
NA	TRBV9	TRBJ1-1	NA	TGTGCCAGCAGCAGGGAGGGAGGGACTGAAGCTTTCTTT	CASSREGGTEAFF
once	TRBV5-1	TRBJ2-5	TRBD1	TGCGCCAGCACGGGACAGTCCCAAGAGACCCAGTACTTC	CASTGQSQETQYF
NA	TRBV7-2	TRBJ2-1	NA	TGTGCCAGCAGCCCTATCCAGTTTGCGGCGTCCTCCTACAATGAGCAGTTCTTC	CASSPIQFAASSYNEQFF